Listed below are T cell receptor beta chains from one sample, sequenced in a study of blood T cell repertoires in COVID-19. Profiling relied on immunoSEQ multiplex PCR, and the TCRdb table lists in-frame clones only, not all of them. The table includes about 330,000 clones, around 87% detected once. The sequenced sample was PBMCs or T cells enriched from blood (not recorded which). The source is a woman aged 30 to 39 who had recovered from COVID-19. Both conserved end residues are part of each CDR3. D genes are given only for firm matches. Size values are once, few and many counts, or a class for expanded clones, and some rows have none.

d_gene	v_gene	j_gene	abundance	CDR3nt	CDR3aa
.	TRBV5-4	TRBJ1-2	.	TGTGCCAGCAGCTTGGGGGGGCTAGGGTATGGCTACACCTTC	CASSLGGLGYGYTF
.	TRBV5-1	TRBJ2-1	once	TGCGCCAGCAGCTTGCGGGACTCCTTCAATGAGCAGTTCTTC	CASSLRDSFNEQFF
TRBD2	TRBV9	TRBJ2-7	.	TGTGCCAGCAGCGCGAGCGGGGGGCTCTCCTACGAGCAGTACTTC	CASSASGGLSYEQYF
.	TRBV9	TRBJ2-7	.	TGTGCCAGCAGCGTCGGACAGTCCCCTACCTACGAGCAGTACTTC	CASSVGQSPTYEQYF
.	TRBV28	TRBJ1-4	few	TGTGCCAGCAGTTTTGAGGAGGGTGGGAATGAAAAACTGTTTTTT	CASSFEEGGNEKLFF
.	TRBV5-6	TRBJ2-7	many	TGTGCCAGCAGCCCCGGACAGTCCTACGAGCAGTACTTC	CASSPGQSYEQYF
.	TRBV7-9	TRBJ1-1	.	TGTGCCAGCAGCTTAGCCTTTCGGGAGGGCAGCGGGACGGGGGGAGCTTTCTTT	CASSLAFREGSGTGGAFF
.	TRBV5-1	TRBJ1-2	.	TGCGCCAGCAGCTTGGAGGCAGGGCCCCATGGCTACACCTTC	CASSLEAGPHGYTF
TRBD1	TRBV3-1/TRBV3-2	TRBJ1-4	few	TGTGCCAGCAGCCAAGAACAGGGGACAGCTAATGAAAAACTGTTTTTT	CASSQEQGTANEKLFF
TRBD1	TRBV12-5	TRBJ1-1	few	TGTGCTAGCGCATCTGAGACAGGGTTAAAAGCTTTCTTT	CASASETGLKAFF
TRBD1	TRBV5-1	TRBJ1-2	.	TGCGCCAGCAGCTCGGGACAGTCGGAGCCATATGGCTACACCTTC	CASSSGQSEPYGYTF
.	TRBV3-1/TRBV3-2	TRBJ2-7	.	TGTGCCAGCAGCAGAGATTTAGGACAGTCCTACGAGCAGTACTTC	CASSRDLGQSYEQYF
TRBD2	TRBV24-1	TRBJ2-2	.	TGTGCCACCGGTTCTAGCGGGGGGTATACCGGGGAGCTGTTTTTT	CATGSSGGYTGELFF
.	TRBV21-1	TRBJ1-6	once	TGTGCCAGCAGCCTGGACAGGGGTCTGAGGCCCTATAATTCACCCCTCCACTTT	CASSLDRGLRPYNSPLHF
TRBD1	TRBV7-9	TRBJ1-5	.	TGTGCCAGCAGCCGAGGGACAGTCGAGGCCAATAGCAATCAGCCCCAGCATTTT	CASSRGTVEANSNQPQHF
.	TRBV3-1/TRBV3-2	TRBJ1-2	.	TGTGCCAGCAGCCCGCACAGGGATGGCTACACCTTC	CASSPHRDGYTF
.	TRBV29-1	TRBJ1-1	.	TGCAGCGTTGAAAGACAGACCTCGAACACTGAAGCTTTCTTT	CSVERQTSNTEAFF
TRBD1	TRBV5-5	TRBJ2-2	.	TGTGCCAGCAAAAAGGACAGGCGAAACACCGGGGAGCTGTTTTTT	CASKKDRRNTGELFF
.	TRBV6-6	TRBJ1-2	.	TGTGCCAGCATCTCAGCCGGACGGGGTGGCTACACCTTC	CASISAGRGGYTF
TRBD2	TRBV4-2	TRBJ2-2	.	TGTGCCAGCAGCCCGCGGACTAGCGGGGATCTCACCGGGGAGCTGTTTTTT	CASSPRTSGDLTGELFF
.	TRBV11-2	TRBJ1-5	.	TGTGCCAGCAGGATGACCGGCGGGGATCAGCCCCAGCATTTT	CASRMTGGDQPQHF
.	TRBV10-1	TRBJ1-2	.	TGCGCCAGCAGTGAGTCGGCCGCGGGGTTGTTTACCTTC	CASSESAAGLFTF
.	TRBV15	TRBJ1-1	.	TGTGCCACATCGCGAACGAACACTGAAGCTTTCTTT	CATSRTNTEAFF
.	TRBV11-2	TRBJ1-2	once	TGTGCCAGCAGCAAAACAGGTTTAAACTATGGCTACACCTTC	CASSKTGLNYGYTF
TRBD1	TRBV2	TRBJ1-4	.	TGTGCCAGCAGTGAGGGGACAGCTAATGAAAAACTGTTTTTT	CASSEGTANEKLFF
TRBD2	TRBV7-2	TRBJ2-5	once	TGTGCCAGCAGCTTCCATGGACTAGCACGTGAGACCCAGTACTTC	CASSFHGLARETQYF
TRBD2	TRBV5-1	TRBJ2-2	.	TGCGCCAGCAGCCCATGGACTAGCGGGGGGGTGAACACCGGGGAGCTGTTTTTT	CASSPWTSGGVNTGELFF
TRBD2	TRBV7-8	TRBJ2-7	.	TGTGCCAGCAGCACCAGCAGGGGGTTTAGGACTAGCGGGGGCTACGAGCAGTACTTC	CASSTSRGFRTSGGYEQYF
.	TRBV24-1	TRBJ2-3	.	TGTGCCACCAAAGGGGGGGCCTACACAGATACGCAGTATTTT	CATKGGAYTDTQYF
.	TRBV3-1/TRBV3-2	TRBJ1-2	.	TGTGCCAGCAGGTCCGAGGAGGATGGCTACACCTTC	CASRSEEDGYTF
.	TRBV5-4	TRBJ1-1	once	TGTGCCAGCAGGGGGCGAGAAACTGAAGCTTTCTTT	CASRGRETEAFF
.	TRBV2	TRBJ1-4	.	TGTGCCAGCAGTGGGACAGAAGAACGTGAAAAACTGTTTTTT	CASSGTEEREKLFF
.	TRBV6-5	TRBJ1-4	.	TGTGCCAGCGGGAGGCAGTATAATGAAAAACTGTTTTTT	CASGRQYNEKLFF
.	TRBV5-4	TRBJ1-2	few	TGTGCCAGCAGCTTAAACAGGGATAACTATGGCTACACCTTC	CASSLNRDNYGYTF
.	TRBV6-1	TRBJ2-2	.	TGTGCCAGCAGTGCCGTCCCGGGGTCCACCGGGGAGCTGTTTTTT	CASSAVPGSTGELFF
TRBD1	TRBV5-1	TRBJ2-3	.	TGCGCCAGCAGCCGGACAGGCCGGGATACGCAGTATTTT	CASSRTGRDTQYF
.	TRBV15	TRBJ1-1	.	TGTGCCACCAGTGGAGGGGCGAACACTGAAGCTTTCTTT	CATSGGANTEAFF
.	TRBV6-2/TRBV6-3	TRBJ1-2	.	TGTGCCAGCAGTTACTCCCTCGGCGGGGACCCATCACCTAACTATGGCTACACCTTC	CASSYSLGGDPSPNYGYTF
.	TRBV7-8	TRBJ2-1	few	TGTGCCAGCAGCCCCCGGGTCCTCTACAATGAGCAGTTCTTC	CASSPRVLYNEQFF
.	TRBV19	TRBJ1-1	.	TGTGCCAGTACGTCCTTGCAGGGGACCCTCACTGAAGCTTTCTTT	CASTSLQGTLTEAFF
.	TRBV3-1/TRBV3-2	TRBJ1-1	.	TGTGCCAGCAGCCCCGCCACAGGGAACACTGAAGCTTTCTTT	CASSPATGNTEAFF
TRBD2	TRBV5-1	TRBJ2-2	.	TGCGCCAGCAGCTGGGGTGTAGCGGGGGTGCCCGGGAAGTACACCGGGGAGCTGTTTTTT	CASSWGVAGVPGKYTGELFF
.	TRBV29-1	TRBJ1-2	.	TGCAGCGTTGGAGGGACTAACTATGGCTACACCTTC	CSVGGTNYGYTF
.	TRBV6-5	TRBJ2-3	.	TGTGCCAGCACCACGCCTCGACAGAGCACAGATACGCAGTATTTT	CASTTPRQSTDTQYF
.	TRBV6-1	TRBJ1-2	.	TGTGCCAGCAGTGAGTTCTACAGGGACGGTGGCTACACCTTC	CASSEFYRDGGYTF
.	TRBV28	TRBJ1-2	.	TGTGCCAGCAGAGACTCACAGGGACGGGGCTACACCTTC	CASRDSQGRGYTF
.	TRBV6-1	TRBJ1-5	.	TGTGCCAGCAGTGACCAGGGCTTACGGCAGGGCTATCAGCCCCAGCATTTT	CASSDQGLRQGYQPQHF
TRBD2	TRBV10-1	TRBJ2-3	.	TGCGCCAGCAGTGAGTCCCTAGCGGGGGTCACAGATACGCAGTATTTT	CASSESLAGVTDTQYF
TRBD1	TRBV9	TRBJ1-1	.	TGTGCCAGCAGCGGACAGGGTTGGACTGAAGCTTTCTTT	CASSGQGWTEAFF
.	TRBV9	TRBJ2-1	.	TGTGCCAGCAGCGTAGGCACTTCAACCTACAATGAGCAGTTCTTC	CASSVGTSTYNEQFF
.	TRBV19	TRBJ1-1	.	TGTGCCAGTAGTATAGGACAGCCGAACACTGAAGCTTTCTTT	CASSIGQPNTEAFF